The 20 T cell receptor beta chains presented below share a single source sample, sequenced in a study of regulatory T cells in long-lasting Graves disease. Time point specified: persistent/refractory GD, antithyroid drugs over 5 years with positive TRAb. The TCR library was made from RNA that had been extracted from PBMCs in TRIzol. Sequencing libraries for TCR beta were prepared with iRepertoire HTBI primers and Arm-PCR of CDR3 regions. TCRdb processed the multiplex PCR reads anew with MiXCR; each CDR3 protein has one entry. The table has fewer than 550,000 distinct CDR3 sequences, 20% to 25% seen once; the top ten hold roughly 7.7%. The sample was peripheral blood mononuclear cells (PBMCs), taken when the disease was refractory, from a patient treated with antithyroid drugs. The source is a female donor with Graves disease.

This clonotype was observed a few times. The V and J genes are TRBV4-3 and TRBJ1-4; weak D call: TRBD1 (5 bases). Per the germline V gene, CDR1 is LGHNA and CDR2 is YSLEER. The CDR3 loop spans 14 amino acids. Trimming removed 0 bases at V and 8 bases at J, with 10 bases between. CDR3 sequence: CASSQEGTDEKLFF. Written as DNA, the CDR3 is TGCGCCAGCAGCCAAGAAGGGACTGACGAAAAACTGTTTTTT.

The rearrangement links TRBV12-3 or TRBV12-4 to TRBJ1-1; a possible D gene is TRBD1 (6 bases). The CDR3 contains 12 residues. V was shortened by 5 bases and J by 9 bases, with 13 bases between the two germline ends. The CDR3 DNA reads TGTGCCAGCAGTGAATGCAGGGACAAAGCTTTCTTT. It codes for CASSECRDKAFF.

This clonotype has at least ten counts. The chain links TRBV6-9 to TRBJ1-1, with D uncertain. The CDR3 is made up of 14 amino acids. Germline CDR1 is MNHGY and CDR2 is SVAAGI. V lost 3 bases to trimming and J lost 0 bases, with 8 bases between them. The CDR3 protein is CASSYSNMNTEAFF. In nucleotides, the CDR3 is TGTGCCAGCAGTTACTCGAACATGAACACTGAAGCTTTCTTT.

V and J are TRBV4-3 and TRBJ2-1, with D possibly matching TRBD2 (6 bases). Germline loops: CDR1 LGHNA, CDR2 YSLEER. This CDR3 region has 16 residues. Trimming removed 0 bases from V and 3 bases from J, with 12 bases in between. The CDR3 nucleotides are TGCGCCAGCAGCCAAGAGCGGCTAGCGAACTACAATGAGCAGTTCTTC. Protein: CASSQERLANYNEQFF.

This clonotype was recorded at least ten times. The chain uses TRBV28 and TRBJ1-2; a weak D match, TRBD1 (5 bases). CDR1 is MDHEN and CDR2 is SYDVKM in the germline V gene. The length of the CDR3 is 19 residues. Deletions cut 3 bases from V and 1 base from J, with 24 bases between. CDR3 protein: CASSFGGVWGLQYNYGYTF. CDR3 nucleotides: TGTGCCAGCAGTTTCGGCGGGGTTTGGGGACTGCAATATAACTATGGCTACACCTTC.

This clonotype was seen a handful of times. V is TRBV7-9 and J is TRBJ2-2; 9 positions agree with TRBD1. V trimming: 1 base; J trimming: 4 bases; junction bases outside the gene matches: 10. The CDR3 runs to 18 residues. Germline CDR1 SEHNR, CDR2 FQNEAQ (reference sequence). CDR3 sequence (DNA): TGTGCCAGCAGCTTAGTCAGGTCCGGGACAGGGACCACCGGGGAGCTGTTTTTT. This gives the protein CASSLVRSGTGTTGELFF.

This clonotype was counted at least ten times. V and J are TRBV29-1 and TRBJ2-5; D unclear. The CDR3 is made up of 12 amino acids. Per germline, CDR1 SQVTM and CDR2 ANQGSEA. Trimming took off 5 bases at V and 2 bases at J, with 9 bases between the two ends. The CDR3 spells CSVRTPQETQYF. CDR3 DNA sequence: TGCAGCGTTCGTACACCTCAAGAGACCCAGTACTTC.

This clonotype was found many times. V and J are TRBV11-3 and TRBJ2-4, with 11 bases that match TRBD2. Germline values: CDR1 SGHNT, CDR2 YENEEA. V lost 3 bases to trimming and J lost 10 bases; unmatched junction nucleotides: 8. The CDR3 loop spans 15 amino acids. In DNA, the CDR3 is TGTGCCAGCAGCTTCCTCGGGACTAGCGGACCAATTCAGTACTTC. This translates into CASSFLGTSGPIQYF.

This clonotype showed up just a few times. The rearrangement uses TRBV7-9 and TRBJ2-7; perhaps D is TRBD1 or TRBD2 (5 bases each). This CDR3 region has 16 residues. Per the germline V gene, CDR1 is SEHNR and CDR2 is FQNEAQ (reference sequence). The V end lost 1 base, the J end lost 2 bases, and 15 bases lay between the germline ends. The CDR3 DNA sequence: TGTGCCAGCAGCTTAGACATCCGGGACGGTGCCTACGAGCAGTACTTC. This sequence encodes CASSLDIRDGAYEQYF.

The rearrangement uses TRBV7-2 and TRBJ1-1; D may be TRBD1 (5 bases). This CDR3 is 13 amino acids long. Trimming took 0 bases from V and 5 from J, leaving 7 bases between them. CDR1 and CDR2 (germline): SGHTA, FQGNSA. CDR3 region: CASSLAQGTEAFF. CDR3 nucleotide sequence: TGTGCCAGCAGCTTAGCGCAGGGTACTGAAGCTTTCTTT. Combining the CDR3 with reference TRBV7-2 and TRBJ1-1 gives the whole variable domain GAGVSQSPSNKVTEKGKDVELRCDPISGHTALYWYRQSLGQGLEFLIYFQGNSAPDKSGLPSDRFSAERTGGSVSTLTIQRTQQEDSAVYLCASSLAQGTEAFFGQGTRLTVV.

The gene calls are TRBV6-2 or TRBV6-3 and TRBJ1-2; 7 nucleotides agree with TRBD1. The V gene's germline CDR1 is MNHEY and CDR2 SVGEGT. This CDR3 has 16 amino acids. V was pared by 5 bases and J by 4 bases, with 13 bases of the junction left unmatched. In nucleotides, the CDR3 is TGTGCCAGCAGTGAATCCTCAGCTGACAGGGCCTATGGCTACACCTTC. Amino acid sequence: CASSESSADRAYGYTF.

The V and J genes are TRBV10-3 and TRBJ2-2; D ambiguous. CDR1 ENHRY and CDR2 SYGVKD come from the germline V gene. This CDR3 contains 16 residues. V was clipped by 4 bases and J by 6 bases, with 18 bases between them. This chain's CDR3 is CAISAKRSSRAGELFF. The CDR3 DNA reads TGTGCCATCAGTGCAAAGCGCTCTTCCCGGGCCGGGGAGCTGTTTTTT.

Note on this clonotype: This may be a read error, as it is one base from a much larger clone. The chain has TRBV6-1 and TRBJ1-2; 10 bases line up with TRBD1. The CDR3 is made up of 16 amino acids. Germline CDR1 and CDR2: MNHNS and SASEGT. Here the CDR3 DNA reads TGTGCCAGCAGAGAGGACAGGGGGAAGCTTAACTATGGCTGCACCTTC. Its translation is CASREDRGKLNYGCTF.

The CDR3 loop is CASSLYPGSSYEQYF. In nucleotides, the CDR3 is TGTGCCAGCAGCCTTTACCCGGGAAGCTCCTACGAGCAGTACTTC. The chain employs TRBV14 and TRBJ2-7; TRBD2 is a possible D gene (5 bases). The CDR3 length is 15 residues. V lost 4 bases, J lost 0 bases, and 13 bases lay in between. Germline assignment: CDR1 SGHDN and CDR2 FVKESK.

Comments on this clonotype: At one boundary the junction diverges from the germline segment, which might be a read error. The gene calls are TRBV29-1 and TRBJ2-5, with a weak D call TRBD2 (5 bases). The CDR3 contains 12 residues. Germline-derived CDR1 and CDR2 are SQVTM and ANQGSEA. Here the CDR3 DNA reads TGCAGCATTGAGGGCTCTGCGGAGACCCAGTACTTC. Translated: CSIEGSAETQYF.

This chain connects TRBV20-1 to TRBJ2-2; 9 nucleotides align to TRBD1. This CDR3 region has 16 residues. Germline V gene sequence: CDR1 DFQATT, CDR2 SNEGSKA (reference sequence). The V segment lost 6 bases and the J segment 7 bases; nucleotides outside the gene matches: 15. This chain's CDR3 is CSAIKREQGAVGELFF. In DNA, the CDR3 is TGCAGTGCCATCAAAAGGGAACAGGGGGCAGTCGGGGAGCTGTTTTTT.

The rearrangement joins TRBV19 to TRBJ2-2; 8 bases agree with TRBD2. CDR3 length: 17 residues. CDR1 is LNHDA and CDR2 is SQIVND in the germline V gene (reference sequence). The J segment lost 5 bases and the V segment lost 7 bases, leaving 15 bases of the junction unmatched. CDR3 bases: TGTGCCAGTACCCCAGCGGGGGTCCAACCACAAACCGGGGAGCTGTTTTTT. This translates into CASTPAGVQPQTGELFF.

Only a few counts were recorded for this clonotype. The chain is built from TRBV28 and TRBJ1-6; 12 bases map to TRBD1. This CDR3 contains 14 residues. After removal of 4 bases from V and 9 bases from J, the junction contained 1 base not matched to a gene. CDR1 and CDR2 (germline): MDHEN, SYDVKM. CDR3 nucleotides: TGTGCCAGCAGTTGGGACAGGGGGCGTTCACCCCTCCACTTT. This sequence encodes CASSWDRGRSPLHF.

This clonotype came up a few times. This chain connects TRBV19 to TRBJ2-7; 10 bases are a match to TRBD2. This CDR3 spans 15 amino acids. Germline V gene data show CDR1 as LNHDA and CDR2 as SQIVND (reference sequence). V dropped 5 bases and J dropped 0; count of bases not matched to a gene: 4. The CDR3 protein is CASSGAGGSSYEQYF. DNA for the CDR3: TGTGCCAGTAGTGGAGCGGGGGGGAGCTCCTACGAGCAGTACTTC.

This clonotype was seen many times. V gene TRBV7-2 combines with J gene TRBJ1-1; D is undetermined. The CDR3 is 13 residues long. V lost 2 bases, J lost 2 bases, and 6 bases lay in between. In germline, CDR1 is SGHTA, CDR2 FQGNSA. The CDR3 DNA reads TGTGCCAGCAGCTTACAGTTTAACACTGAAGCTTTCTTT. As protein: CASSLQFNTEAFF.